This T cell receptor (beta chain) was captured by sequencing in a study of T cells after posttransplantation cyclophosphamide (dated by TCRdb to about 2016). Background on the whole study: T cell repertoire reconstitution was tracked by TRB sequencing after myeloablative bone marrow transplantation in which posttransplantation cyclophosphamide was used as GVHD prophylaxis. Antigen receptor sequencing was done on samples from 35 PTCy-treated patients and from over 15 related bone marrow donors of those patients. Blood from all 35 or so PTCy patients who had 1-year posttransplant specimens underwent TRB sequencing. In 3 patients, up to 3 additional blood samples taken between 2 and 5.2 years after transplant also underwent TRB sequencing, as did pretransplant blood from 4 patients. Because TRA and TRB clonality correlated tightly in about 9 samples, the subsequent TCR analyses were limited to TRB only. Public TRB sequences were queried against a database of over 3,500 sequences associated with responses to pathogens, tumor antigens, self-antigens and alloantigens.

About this clone: The clone's antigen remains unknown. No much larger clonotype is one base removed from it; base qualities were not supplied.

Genomic DNA was the input for TRB sequencing, which was run either with the immunoSEQ assay at survey resolution or with the hsTCRB kit. The authors' analysis ran thus. The immunoSEQ software handled initial read processing, and the LymphoSeq R package was used for repertoire analyses. For each TRB dataset, clonality was calculated as 1 minus normalized Shannon entropy, and the Gini coefficient was computed as well. Phenotypes of unsorted samples were inferred by mapping TRB sequences from sorted subsets of the recipient or donor onto the same recipient's unsorted samples. Entries here come from immuneACCESS through TCRdb and include only in-frame sequences with V and J called. Some clones fail to appear in such tables; in the studies checked, an unresolved V gene covers under half of the shortfall, and the cause of the remainder is unknown. The DNA was the basis for D and trimming; V, J and clone size are from that table. Across this sample there are about 11,000 clones, with around four fifths seen only once. The top ten clonotypes cover less than 20% of the sample.

The treatment or condition label of this sample denotes: high-dose cyclophosphamide on days +3 and +4 as single-agent GVHD prophylaxis. Patients in the PTCy group got busulfan and fludarabine conditioning, a marrow graft from a related or unrelated donor, and cyclophosphamide on days +3 and +4. PTCy-treated patients were drawn from a prospective multi-institutional clinical trial. Peripheral blood and bone marrow mononuclear cells were isolated by Ficoll-Hypaque density centrifugation and were cryopreserved. General study outcomes and caveats: Across over 40 patients, TRB clonality was highly associated with recipient CMV seropositivity and CMV reactivation, and diversity in PTCy patients was similar to diversity in CNI/methotrexate controls. Donor-recipient similarity was low at 1-2 months but rose over the first year, and later blood repertoires were often dominated by donor CD8+ memory clones. The TRB repertoires of T cells infiltrating skin or GI tract showed only limited overlap with the TRB repertoires of T cells in blood.

The germline V and J ends show losses of 2 bases and 6 bases respectively, and no gene match explains 6 bases of the junction. Sequences GTSNPN (CDR1) and SVGIG (CDR2) are obtained from the germline V gene (reference sequence). There are 14 amino acids in the CDR3, from cysteine to phenylalanine inclusive. Of the read, only the CDR3 DNA is kept; its 42 bases are in frame from base 1. The sequence was collected from a female patient in her fifties who received an allogeneic stem cell transplant from a related donor, was CMV-positive, and had no GVHD. After a transplant, certain T cells may trace back to the graft donor. The rearrangement combines TRBV30 with TRBJ2-3; 9 bases in between match TRBD2. The sample was PBMCs, taken 1,700 to 2,000 days after allogeneic stem cell transplant with posttransplant cyclophosphamide. Read as DNA, the sequence is TGTGCCTGGAGTTGGCGGGAGGGCCGCGATACGCAGTATTTT. This sequence encodes CAWSWREGRDTQYF. With the portions outside the CDR3 filled from the reference TRBV30 and TRBJ2-3 genes, the complete variable region becomes SQTIHQWPATLVQPVGSPLSLECTVEGTSNPNLYWYRQAAGRGLQLLFYSVGIGQISSEVPQNLSASRPQDRQFILSSKKLLLSDSGFYLCAWSWREGRDTQYFGPGTRLTVL.